A single sample gave rise to the 18 T cell receptor beta chains below, sequenced in a study of blood T cell repertoires in COVID-19. Assay: immunoSEQ multiplex PCR; the TCRdb copy retains only in-frame clones and omits some. The data hold 150,000 or so clones, with 65% to 90% observed a single time. The sequenced sample consisted of peripheral blood. Receptors were obtained from a woman aged 55-69 years with COVID-19, enrolled during active disease.

The chain uses TRBV13 and TRBJ2-7; D unclear. V lost 2 bases to trimming and J lost 3 bases, with 14 bases between them. CDR3 length equals 15 residues. Germline CDR1 PRHDT, CDR2 FYEKMQ (reference sequence). The DNA for the CDR3 is TGTGCCAGCAGCTTATCCAAGATTTCAGGCTACGAGCAGTACTTC. The encoded protein is CASSLSKISGYEQYF.

The rearrangement joins TRBV5-1 to TRBJ2-2; a possible D gene is TRBD1 (5 bases). Germline V gives CDR1 SGHRS, CDR2 YFSETQ. Trimming pared 4 bases from V and 5 bases from J, leaving 12 bases between. The CDR3 extends over 14 amino acids. CDR3 in DNA: TGCGCCAGCAGCCCCAGGGCCGAAACCGGGGAGCTGTTTTTT. Translated: CASSPRAETGELFF.

The count of this clone is one. The chain has TRBV5-1 and TRBJ2-3, with a tentative D call TRBD1 (6 bases). The CDR3 is 16 amino acids. CDR1 SGHRS and CDR2 YFSETQ come from the germline V gene. V gave up 0 bases and J gave up 0 bases, with 11 bases separating them. CDR3 nucleotide sequence: TGCGCCAGCAGCTTGGGGGACCAGGGGAGCACAGATACGCAGTATTTT. Protein: CASSLGDQGSTDTQYF.

The rearrangement links TRBV11-2 to TRBJ2-7; D call uncertain. Germline CDR1 and CDR2: SGHAT and FQNNGV. With 1 base removed from V and 5 bases from J, the gap between germline ends came to 12 bases. The CDR3 has 14 amino acids. The CDR3 loop is CASSLGAPPNEQYF. The CDR3 DNA reads TGTGCCAGCAGCTTAGGGGCCCCACCTAACGAGCAGTACTTC.

The rearrangement uses TRBV5-5 and TRBJ1-2; D is uncertain. V was cut by 0 bases and J by 8 bases, with 14 bases left in between. Per the germline V gene, CDR1 is SGHKS and CDR2 is YYEKEE (reference sequence). The CDR3 is 14 residues long. CDR3 in amino acids: CASSLDPVPEGYTF. The CDR3 nucleotides read TGTGCCAGCAGCTTGGATCCTGTGCCCGAGGGCTACACCTTC. Full variable domain (rest looked up from reference TRBV5-5 and TRBJ1-2): DAGVTQSPTHLIKTRGQQVTLRCSPISGHKSVSWYQQVLGQGPQFIFQYYEKEERGRGNFPDRFSARQFPNYSSELNVNALLLGDSALYLCASSLDPVPEGYTFGSGTRLTVV.

The chain links TRBV14 to TRBJ2-3; 9 bases line up with TRBD2. The V gene end was trimmed by 0 bases and the J gene end by 1 base; junction bases not matched to a gene: 2. Germline values: CDR1 SGHDN, CDR2 FVKESK. This CDR3 is built from 16 residues. The CDR3 region is CASSQDQRGGTDTQYF. As DNA, the CDR3 is TGTGCCAGCAGCCAAGACCAGCGGGGGGGCACAGATACGCAGTATTTT.

The chain carries TRBV5-6 and TRBJ1-2; no clear D gene. V lost 4 bases to trimming and J lost 9 bases, with 13 bases between them. CDR3 length equals 12 residues. From germline, CDR1 is SGHDT and CDR2 YYEEEE. CDR3 sequence: CASSRVGSSYTF. The CDR3 DNA is TGTGCCAGCAGCCGGGTGGGGAGTAGCTACACCTTC.

This chain uses TRBV5-1 with TRBJ2-2, with TRBD1 as a possible D gene (5 bases). The V gene's germline CDR1 is SGHRS and CDR2 YFSETQ. The CDR3 extends over 20 amino acids. The V end was cut by 4 bases, the J end by 5 bases, with 30 bases between. CDR3 amino acids: CASSQAGVWKGITRTGELFF. In DNA, the CDR3 is TGCGCCAGCAGCCAGGCTGGGGTGTGGAAGGGGATAACAAGAACCGGGGAGCTGTTTTTT. Variable domain in full (rest from reference TRBV5-1 and TRBJ2-2): KAGVTQTPRYLIKTRGQQVTLSCSPISGHRSVSWYQQTPGQGLQFLFEYFSETQRNKGNFPGRFSGRQFSNSRSEMNVSTLELGDSALYLCASSQAGVWKGITRTGELFFGEGSRLTVL.

The CDR3 nucleotides are TGTGCCAGCAGTGAAGCGCGTACTCAGAGGGCCCAGTACTTC. This gives the protein CASSEARTQRAQYF. The genes are TRBV6-1 and TRBJ2-5; D might be TRBD2 (5 bases). The CDR3 extends over 14 amino acids. Trimming cost V 0 bases and J 9 bases, with 14 bases left between them. Germline loops: CDR1 MNHNS, CDR2 SASEGT.

V usage is TRBV19 and J usage is TRBJ2-2, with 13 nucleotides matching TRBD2. Per the germline V gene, CDR1 is LNHDA and CDR2 is SQIVND (reference sequence). The CDR3 is 16 residues long. Trimming took 5 bases from V and 6 from J; bases not matched to a gene: 6. DNA of the CDR3: TGTGCCAGTAGTGCCCGACTAGCGGGAGGTCCCGGGGAGCTGTTTTTT. This codes for CASSARLAGGPGELFF.

The chain recombines TRBV7-2 with TRBJ2-7; D is perhaps TRBD1 (5 bases). V was pared by 3 bases and J by 1 base, with 7 bases between. The germline CDR1 and CDR2 sequences are SGHTA and FQGNSA. There are 13 residues in the CDR3. CDR3 loop: CASSFTGSYEQYF. CDR3 nucleotide sequence: TGTGCCAGCAGCTTTACAGGTTCCTACGAGCAGTACTTC.

The chain carries TRBV6-5 and TRBJ1-5, with D maybe TRBD1 (5 bases). The V end lost 8 bases, the J end lost 6 bases, and 14 bases lay between the germline ends. Per germline, CDR1 MNHEY and CDR2 SVGAGI. This CDR3 has 13 amino acids. The CDR3 DNA reads TGTGCCAGCCGACTCAGGGTGGCTCAGCCCCAGCATTTT. It specifies CASRLRVAQPQHF.

The V call is TRBV29-1, the J call TRBJ1-2, with 8 nucleotides matching TRBD1. Germline lookup yields CDR1 SQVTM and CDR2 ANQGSEA. Trimming cost V 7 bases and J 4 bases; bases outside gene matches: 2. CDR3 length: 11 residues. The CDR3 nucleotides are TGCAGCGCCGACAGGGGCTATGGCTACACCTTC. It codes for CSADRGYGYTF.

This clone was observed a handful of times. V gene TRBV9 combines with J gene TRBJ1-4; unclear D gene. Trimming cost V 0 bases and J 7 bases, with 16 bases left between them. The CDR3 covers 16 residues. Germline lookup yields CDR1 SGDLS and CDR2 YYNGEE. The DNA for the CDR3 is TGTGCCAGCAGCGTAGAGGGCAGCACTGGGAGTGAAAAACTGTTTTTT. Translation gives CASSVEGSTGSEKLFF.

This clone was seen a single time. This chain joins TRBV7-8 and TRBJ1-1, with D possibly TRBD1 on 5 matching bases. CDR3 length: 14 amino acids. The V end lost 1 base, the J end lost 4 bases, and 10 bases lay between the germline ends. CDR1 and CDR2 (germline): SGHVS, FQNEAQ. CDR3 in DNA: TGTGCCAGCAGCTTAGTGGGGGGGACCACTGAAGCTTTCTTT. Encoded protein: CASSLVGGTTEAFF.

V is TRBV19 and J is TRBJ1-5; tentative D call: TRBD1 (6 bases). The germline V gene encodes CDR1 LNHDA and CDR2 SQIVND (reference sequence). The CDR3 contains 14 residues. V was trimmed by 3 bases and J by 8 bases, leaving 14 bases between them. CDR3 coding DNA: TGTGCCAGTAGTATGGGCGGGGGCCTGGAGCCCCAGCATTTT. This gives the protein CASSMGGGLEPQHF.

This clone has only a few counts. This rearrangement joins TRBV5-6 to TRBJ1-6, with D perhaps TRBD1 (6 bases). V lost 0 bases and J lost 5, with 12 bases in between. Germline CDR1 reads SGHDT; CDR2 reads YYEEEE. This CDR3 spans 16 amino acids. This CDR3 is CASSLETGVNNSPLHF. For the CDR3, the DNA is TGTGCCAGCAGCTTGGAGACAGGAGTCAATAATTCACCCCTCCACTTT.

The rearrangement joins TRBV5-1 to TRBJ2-5; D might be TRBD1 (6 bases). This CDR3 is built from 15 residues. Germline assignment: CDR1 SGHRS and CDR2 YFSETQ. With 3 bases removed from V and 2 bases from J, the gap between germline ends came to 14 bases. The CDR3 DNA sequence: TGCGCCAGCAGCTACCGGGACACAACACAAGAGACCCAGTACTTC. Residues: CASSYRDTTQETQYF.